The present TCR beta chain was sequenced within a study of PD-L1 blockade in urothelial cancer (dated by TCRdb to 2015 to 2018). Background for the entire study: Every patient began therapy at some point between 2013 and 2015 and was given atezolizumab 1,200 mg intravenously every 3 weeks. About nine tenths of the roughly 29 patients were males with bladder-origin urothelial cancer, and 18 of 29 reported a prior smoking history. Patients had an ECOG performance status of 0 or 1 and had received between 0 and 3 prior chemotherapy regimens. Blood samples were analyzed 3 weeks after the start of treatment (second dose) and 6 weeks after the start of treatment. Blood samples gave a median of around 140,000 T cells and under 85,000 unique TCRs, with a median clonality of around 0.08. Somatic, immune and clinical correlates of response to PD-L1 blockade with atezolizumab in urothelial cancer were the focus of an exploratory multi-omic analysis. TCR sequencing covered pretreatment tumor samples and matched, serially collected peripheral blood taken before and after atezolizumab treatment. Durable clinical benefit was defined as a progression-free survival longer than 6 months, and TCR features were additionally tested against progression-free survival and overall survival. In the same patients, pretreatment tumors underwent whole exome sequencing and RNA sequencing in addition to TCR sequencing. Durable clinical benefit was achieved by nine patients and was not achieved by 20 patients. Twenty-nine patients had pretreatment blood TCR-seq, 24 had at least one posttreatment blood collection, and 24 had tumor TCR-seq.

The label giving this sample's time point can be read as: peripheral blood 6 weeks after treatment start. The cohort included 25 to 30 patients with locally advanced or metastatic urothelial carcinoma who were treated at Memorial Sloan Kettering on a trial protocol. Peripheral blood mononuclear cells were collected pretreatment and during treatment, with between 1 and 8 total time points per patient. The Qiagen DNeasy Blood extraction kit was used to purify genomic DNA from total PBMCs and tumor samples. Collected pretreatment and during treatment, PBMCs were isolated and stored as previously described. About this clone itself: Its antigen target is currently unknown. No quality values exist for individual bases; no much larger clone is one base distant.

CDR1 SGHTA and CDR2 FQGNSA were looked up in the germline V gene. Ends trimmed: V by 5 bases, J by 10 bases; bases unmatched to a gene: 5. Measured from the cysteine to the phenylalanine, the CDR3 is 12 residues long. This entry keeps only the CDR3 DNA: 36 bases, framed from base 1. The paper as a whole reports these results and caveats: Small sample size (n ≈ 30) and many exploratory analyses mean the results are intended to be hypothesis-generating. Improved progression-free and overall survival was associated with having pretreatment peripheral blood TCR clonality below the median. Patients with durable benefit showed greater expansion of tumor-associated TCR clones in peripheral blood 3 weeks after starting treatment (n ≈ 23, p = 0.022).

Synthetic TCR analog templates were spiked into each PCR so that absolute template abundance could be estimated from read counts. Using the immunoSEQ assay, TCRbeta CDR3 regions were amplified from genomic DNA with bias-controlled V and J gene primers. Sequencing of rearranged TCRbeta segments was performed at approximately 20X coverage. Concerning the study's data processing: Sequencing errors were corrected by clustering and CDR3s were annotated against IMGT to assign V, D and J genes. Only productive TCRbeta rearrangements were used in downstream analyses, excluding out-of-frame or stop-codon sequences. Clonality was computed as one minus Shannon entropy normalized by the log of the number of unique productive sequences. Fisher's exact test with Benjamini-Hochberg correction, at a threshold of adjusted p below 0.01, was used to find clones that differed between time points or between blood and tumor. In its TCRdb copy, this immuneACCESS table keeps in-frame sequences only and misses some clones. Where compared with another copy, unresolved V genes explain less than half of these, and the others have no known cause. The DNA was the basis for D and trimming; V, J and clone size are from that table. The sample records approximately 20,000 clones, about 93% of which are singletons. The biggest ten clones account for approximately 10% of the sample.

The sequence is built from TRBV7-2 and TRBJ1-2; TRBD1 lines up with 9 middle nucleotides. The receptor was isolated from a woman aged 55-69 years with urothelial cancer. This specimen was PBMCs, taken around atezolizumab (anti-PD-L1) treatment. Read as DNA, the sequence is TGTGCCAGCAGCCCTAGGACAGGGGACTACACCTTC. Its protein product is CASSPRTGDYTF.